Listed below are T cell receptor beta chains from one sample, sequenced in a study of beta chain features in type 1 diabetes. Clones were read by immunoSEQ multiplex PCR, and TCRdb kept only the in-frame ones, dropping some. Of around 500,000 clones in the sample, over 10% were seen once. The sequenced sample consisted of naive CD4+ T cells from blood. All receptors come from a woman aged 18-35 years in good health. Each CDR3 is given with its conserved first and last residue. A D gene is named only where the DNA matches it firmly. Clone size is stated in some rows and not others, as once, few, many or a class when expanded.

j_gene: TRBJ2-3; v_gene: TRBV29-1; abundance: few; d_gene: NA; CDR3aa: CSVHSGTDTQYF; CDR3nt: TGCAGCGTTCATTCAGGCACAGATACGCAGTATTTT
j_gene: TRBJ1-4; v_gene: TRBV7-2; abundance: few; d_gene: NA; CDR3aa: CASSSDGAANEKLFF; CDR3nt: TGTGCCAGCAGCTCGGATGGGGCGGCTAATGAAAAACTGTTTTTT
j_gene: TRBJ2-7; v_gene: TRBV18; abundance: NA; d_gene: NA; CDR3aa: CASSPEGPEQYF; CDR3nt: TGTGCCAGCTCACCGGAGGGGCCCGAGCAGTACTTC
j_gene: TRBJ2-7; v_gene: TRBV25-1; abundance: few; d_gene: NA; CDR3aa: CASSAPDYEQYF; CDR3nt: TGTGCCAGCAGTGCCCCAGATTACGAGCAGTACTTC
j_gene: TRBJ1-6; v_gene: TRBV4-1; abundance: NA; d_gene: TRBD1; CDR3aa: CASSLDRDNSPLHF; CDR3nt: TGCGCCAGCAGCCTGGACAGGGATAATTCACCCCTCCACTTT
j_gene: TRBJ2-7; v_gene: TRBV15; abundance: NA; d_gene: NA; CDR3aa: CATSRSAARPDEQYF; CDR3nt: TGTGCCACCAGCCGCTCAGCTGCCCGGCCTGACGAGCAGTACTTC
j_gene: TRBJ2-2; v_gene: TRBV10-3; abundance: NA; d_gene: NA; CDR3aa: CAISNTGELFF; CDR3nt: TGTGCCATCAGCAACACCGGGGAGCTGTTTTTT
j_gene: TRBJ1-6; v_gene: TRBV5-1; abundance: NA; d_gene: TRBD1; CDR3aa: CASSLSGQDNSPLHF; CDR3nt: TGCGCCAGCAGCTTGTCGGGACAGGATAATTCACCCCTCCACTTT
j_gene: TRBJ1-1; v_gene: TRBV7-6; abundance: few; d_gene: NA; CDR3aa: CASSLGSGQMNTEAFF; CDR3nt: TGTGCCAGCAGCTTAGGGTCGGGACAAATGAACACTGAAGCTTTCTTT
j_gene: TRBJ2-2; v_gene: TRBV29-1; abundance: few; d_gene: TRBD2; CDR3aa: CSVSGTGREELFF; CDR3nt: TGCAGCGTTTCCGGGACGGGGAGGGAGGAGCTGTTTTTT
j_gene: TRBJ2-5; v_gene: TRBV7-9; abundance: few; d_gene: NA; CDR3aa: CASSLKSGHHRETQYF; CDR3nt: TGTGCCAGCAGCTTAAAGTCGGGACATCATCGGGAGACCCAGTACTTC
j_gene: TRBJ2-7; v_gene: TRBV29-1; abundance: NA; d_gene: TRBD1; CDR3aa: CSVGGTAYEQYF; CDR3nt: TGCAGCGTTGGTGGGACAGCCTACGAGCAGTACTTC
j_gene: TRBJ1-2; v_gene: TRBV27; abundance: NA; d_gene: NA; CDR3aa: CASSLVSGDGYTF; CDR3nt: TGTGCCAGCAGTTTAGTCTCAGGGGATGGCTACACCTTC
j_gene: TRBJ2-1; v_gene: TRBV29-1; abundance: few; d_gene: TRBD1; CDR3aa: CSVNRDRGYNEQFF; CDR3nt: TGCAGCGTAAACCGGGACAGGGGCTACAATGAGCAGTTCTTC
j_gene: TRBJ2-1; v_gene: TRBV12-2; abundance: NA; d_gene: NA; CDR3aa: CASRLEALQCQGKGYDEQFF; CDR3nt: TGTGCAAGTCGCTTAGAAGCTCTTCAATGTCAGGGAAAGGGTTACGATGAGCAGTTCTTC
j_gene: TRBJ2-3; v_gene: TRBV15; abundance: many; d_gene: NA; CDR3aa: CATSGSGQRRTDTQYF; CDR3nt: TGTGCCACCAGCGGTTCAGGACAGAGACGCACAGATACGCAGTATTTT
j_gene: TRBJ2-7; v_gene: TRBV7-6; abundance: few; d_gene: NA; CDR3aa: CASSLLRGSYEQYF; CDR3nt: TGTGCCAGCAGCTTATTGCGGGGATCCTACGAGCAGTACTTC
j_gene: TRBJ2-5; v_gene: TRBV30; abundance: NA; d_gene: NA; CDR3aa: CAWSGLRTAGTETQYF; CDR3nt: TGTGCCTGGAGTGGATTAAGGACAGCGGGAACCGAGACCCAGTACTTC
j_gene: TRBJ1-1; v_gene: TRBV7-9; abundance: NA; d_gene: NA; CDR3aa: CASSLGREAFF; CDR3nt: TGTGCCAGCAGCCTGGGGAGAGAAGCTTTCTTT
j_gene: TRBJ2-2; v_gene: TRBV5-1; abundance: NA; d_gene: NA; CDR3aa: CASSIYTGELFF; CDR3nt: TGCGCCAGCAGCATCTACACCGGGGAGCTGTTTTTT
j_gene: TRBJ2-7; v_gene: TRBV18; abundance: few; d_gene: NA; CDR3aa: CASSEGRFSEQYF; CDR3nt: TGTGCCAGCTCGGAGGGCAGGTTTAGCGAGCAGTACTTC
j_gene: TRBJ2-6; v_gene: TRBV25-1; abundance: NA; d_gene: NA; CDR3aa: CASSFPGANVLTF; CDR3nt: TGTGCCAGCAGCTTTCCAGGGGCCAACGTCCTGACTTTC
j_gene: TRBJ2-5; v_gene: TRBV19; abundance: NA; d_gene: TRBD1; CDR3aa: CASRAGGGETQYF; CDR3nt: TGTGCCAGTAGGGCAGGGGGCGGAGAGACCCAGTACTTC
j_gene: TRBJ2-7; v_gene: TRBV7-2; abundance: NA; d_gene: NA; CDR3aa: CASSLALGSRGEQYF; CDR3nt: TGTGCCAGCAGCTTAGCGCTGGGGTCTAGAGGCGAGCAGTACTTC
j_gene: TRBJ1-2; v_gene: TRBV14; abundance: few; d_gene: NA; CDR3aa: CASSSRRYYGYTF; CDR3nt: TGTGCCAGCAGCTCTCGACGGTACTATGGCTACACCTTC
j_gene: TRBJ2-7; v_gene: TRBV27; abundance: few; d_gene: TRBD1; CDR3aa: CASRPDRGATYEQYF; CDR3nt: TGTGCCAGCAGACCGGACAGGGGGGCTACCTACGAGCAGTACTTC
j_gene: TRBJ2-5; v_gene: TRBV4-1; abundance: NA; d_gene: NA; CDR3aa: CASSLQGIGETQYF; CDR3nt: TGCGCCAGCAGCCTACAGGGTATTGGGGAGACCCAGTACTTC
j_gene: TRBJ2-5; v_gene: TRBV7-2; abundance: few; d_gene: NA; CDR3aa: CASSPARAMETQYF; CDR3nt: TGTGCCAGCAGCCCTGCTCGTGCTATGGAGACCCAGTACTTC
j_gene: TRBJ2-7; v_gene: TRBV9; abundance: NA; d_gene: NA; CDR3aa: CASSVRGESSYEQYF; CDR3nt: TGTGCCAGCAGCGTTCGTGGGGAAAGCTCCTACGAGCAGTACTTC
j_gene: TRBJ1-1; v_gene: TRBV9; abundance: NA; d_gene: TRBD1; CDR3aa: CASSVVGQGDTEAFF; CDR3nt: TGTGCCAGCAGCGTGGTGGGACAGGGGGACACTGAAGCTTTCTTT
j_gene: TRBJ1-2; v_gene: TRBV7-2; abundance: NA; d_gene: TRBD1; CDR3aa: CASSLGQGYGYTF; CDR3nt: TGTGCCAGCAGCTTAGGACAGGGATATGGCTACACCTTC
j_gene: TRBJ2-3; v_gene: TRBV5-1; abundance: NA; d_gene: TRBD1; CDR3aa: CASSPQTGGFTDTQYF; CDR3nt: TGCGCCAGCAGCCCGCAGACAGGGGGCTTCACAGATACGCAGTATTTT
j_gene: TRBJ1-3; v_gene: TRBV2; abundance: few; d_gene: NA; CDR3aa: CASSPTGRLGNTIYF; CDR3nt: TGTGCCAGCAGTCCTACCGGGAGATTGGGAAACACCATATATTTT
j_gene: TRBJ1-1; v_gene: TRBV14; abundance: NA; d_gene: NA; CDR3aa: CASSQVSSGQAFF; CDR3nt: TGTGCCAGCAGCCAAGTCTCGTCAGGGCAGGCTTTCTTT
j_gene: TRBJ2-7; v_gene: TRBV4-3; abundance: NA; d_gene: NA; CDR3aa: CASSQVERVAPVRCYEQYF; CDR3nt: TGCGCCAGCAGCCAAGTAGAGCGGGTCGCTCCTGTCAGGTGCTACGAGCAGTACTTC
j_gene: TRBJ2-7; v_gene: TRBV9; abundance: NA; d_gene: TRBD1; CDR3aa: CASSVGQGAYEQYF; CDR3nt: TGTGCCAGCAGCGTGGGACAGGGAGCCTACGAGCAGTACTTC
j_gene: TRBJ2-2; v_gene: TRBV5-4; abundance: few; d_gene: TRBD1; CDR3aa: CASSPTGQGYTGELFF; CDR3nt: TGTGCCAGCAGCCCCACTGGACAGGGGTACACCGGGGAGCTGTTTTTT
j_gene: TRBJ1-4; v_gene: TRBV7-9; abundance: few; d_gene: NA; CDR3aa: CASSRGSGTGNEKLFF; CDR3nt: TGTGCCAGCAGTCGGGGCTCGGGGACGGGAAATGAAAAACTGTTTTTT
j_gene: TRBJ2-7; v_gene: TRBV5-4; abundance: few; d_gene: TRBD1; CDR3aa: CASSLDRVGQYF; CDR3nt: TGTGCCAGCAGCCTGGACAGGGTCGGGCAGTACTTC
j_gene: TRBJ1-3; v_gene: TRBV5-4; abundance: few; d_gene: NA; CDR3aa: CASSQQLSGNTIYF; CDR3nt: TGTGCCAGCAGCCAACAGCTCTCTGGAAACACCATATATTTT
j_gene: TRBJ1-3; v_gene: TRBV7-2; abundance: few; d_gene: NA; CDR3aa: CASSSNWGGTIYF; CDR3nt: TGTGCCAGCAGCTCCAACTGGGGAGGCACCATATATTTT
j_gene: TRBJ1-5; v_gene: TRBV7-2; abundance: NA; d_gene: NA; CDR3aa: CASSLLTVQQPQHF; CDR3nt: TGTGCCAGCAGCTTACTGACAGTGCAGCAGCCCCAGCATTTT
j_gene: TRBJ2-7; v_gene: TRBV19; abundance: few; d_gene: TRBD1; CDR3aa: CASSIVGGQPYEQYF; CDR3nt: TGTGCCAGTAGTATAGTTGGGGGACAGCCCTACGAGCAGTACTTC
j_gene: TRBJ2-7; v_gene: TRBV11-1; abundance: few; d_gene: TRBD1; CDR3aa: CASRPTGGTKQYF; CDR3nt: TGTGCCAGCAGACCTACAGGGGGTACGAAGCAGTACTTC
j_gene: TRBJ2-1; v_gene: TRBV5-6; abundance: NA; d_gene: NA; CDR3aa: CASSPRNNEQFF; CDR3nt: TGTGCCAGCAGCCCCCGTAACAATGAGCAGTTCTTC
j_gene: TRBJ2-1; v_gene: TRBV9; abundance: NA; d_gene: TRBD2; CDR3aa: CASSVSSGGWNEQFF; CDR3nt: TGTGCCAGCAGCGTTTCTAGCGGGGGGTGGAATGAGCAGTTCTTC
j_gene: TRBJ2-1; v_gene: TRBV9; abundance: NA; d_gene: NA; CDR3aa: CASSPDASRRYNEQFF; CDR3nt: TGTGCCAGCAGCCCCGACGCTAGCAGACGGTACAATGAGCAGTTCTTC
j_gene: TRBJ1-2; v_gene: TRBV30; abundance: NA; d_gene: NA; CDR3aa: CAWSATGVYGYTF; CDR3nt: TGTGCCTGGAGTGCAACGGGGGTCTATGGCTACACCTTC
j_gene: TRBJ2-3; v_gene: TRBV7-2; abundance: NA; d_gene: TRBD2; CDR3aa: CASSTIPGGPIDTQYF; CDR3nt: TGTGCCAGCAGCACCATTCCGGGGGGGCCAATAGATACGCAGTATTTT
j_gene: TRBJ2-3; v_gene: TRBV11-2; abundance: few; d_gene: NA; CDR3aa: CASSSNTYRDTQYF; CDR3nt: TGTGCCAGCAGCTCGAACACCTACAGGGATACGCAGTATTTT
j_gene: TRBJ2-3; v_gene: TRBV5-1; abundance: NA; d_gene: NA; CDR3aa: CASSLDSSTDTQYF; CDR3nt: TGCGCCAGCAGCCTGGATAGCAGCACAGATACGCAGTATTTT
j_gene: TRBJ2-4; v_gene: TRBV7-9; abundance: few; d_gene: NA; CDR3aa: CASSLGLTRDSMKNIQYF; CDR3nt: TGTGCCAGCAGCTTAGGCTTAACTCGGGACTCTATGAAAAACATTCAGTACTTC
j_gene: TRBJ2-1; v_gene: TRBV7-9; abundance: NA; d_gene: NA; CDR3aa: CASSLARGSSYNEQFF; CDR3nt: TGTGCCAGCAGCTTAGCTCGGGGCAGCTCCTACAATGAGCAGTTCTTC
j_gene: TRBJ1-5; v_gene: TRBV30; abundance: many; d_gene: TRBD1; CDR3aa: CAWSRDSRQPQHF; CDR3nt: TGTGCCTGGAGTAGGGACAGCCGTCAGCCCCAGCATTTT